A single sample is the source of the 30 T cell receptor beta chains below, sequenced in a study of T-cell reconstitution after alpha-beta-depleted transplantation in children. A TCRbeta library incorporating unique molecular identifiers was prepared. TCRdb called the PCR reads again in MiXCR, with one record for every CDR3 protein. The data show about 340,000 distinct CDR3 sequences, under 20% seen once. Specimen: PBMCs, mostly from graft donor cells, collected 360 days after TCRalphabeta/CD19-depleted stem cell transplant. These receptors were obtained from a male patient aged 2 to 10 who had a stem cell transplant for acute lymphoblastic leukemia, so the T cells may come from the graft donor.

This chain links TRBV14 with TRBJ2-5, with D maybe TRBD2 (7 bases). The V gene lost 3 bases and the J gene lost 5 bases, with 13 bases spanning the gap. The CDR3 loop spans 14 amino acids. Germline assignment: CDR1 SGHDN and CDR2 FVKESK. The CDR3 loop is CASSQWRGRETQYF. CDR3 bases: TGTGCCAGCAGCCAGTGGCGGGGGCGCGAGACCCAGTACTTC.

This clonotype showed up many times. The genes are TRBV12-3 or TRBV12-4 and TRBJ2-2; D gene uncertain. This CDR3 has 15 residues. V shed 8 bases and J shed 3 bases, with 16 bases lying between them. The CDR3 coding sequence is TGTGCCAGCCCCAAAGGGCTAGACGACACCGGGGAGCTGTTTTTT. This gives the protein CASPKGLDDTGELFF.

The chain has TRBV30 and TRBJ1-4; tentatively, D is TRBD1 (5 bases). V was shortened by 5 bases and J by 8 bases, with 6 bases between the two germline ends. CDR3 length equals 10 residues. CDR1 GTSNPN and CDR2 SVGIG come from the germline V gene (reference sequence). The CDR3 here is CAWRGEKLFF. Here the CDR3 DNA reads TGTGCCTGGCGGGGCGAAAAACTGTTTTTT.

In this sample, this clonotype turned up many times. V and J are TRBV20-1 and TRBJ2-7; 8 nucleotides match TRBD2. V shed 0 bases, J shed 4 bases, and the junction held 5 bases outside the gene matches. Germline lookup yields CDR1 DFQATT and CDR2 SNEGSKA (reference sequence). The CDR3 sequence is 14 residues long. CDR3 in amino acids: CSARDYGRAYEQYF. DNA of the CDR3: TGCAGTGCTAGAGATTACGGGAGGGCGTACGAGCAGTACTTC.

V and J are TRBV7-9 and TRBJ1-1; no clear D. Trimming took 5 bases from V and 6 from J, leaving 19 bases between them. CDR1 is SEHNR and CDR2 is FQNEAQ in the germline V gene (reference sequence). The CDR3 totals 15 residues. The CDR3 DNA follows: TGTGCCAGCAGCCCCCGTTTACAGCTGCTACCTGAAGCTTTCTTT. This translates into CASSPRLQLLPEAFF.

This clonotype was seen a handful of times. The V gene is TRBV15, the J gene TRBJ2-7; a weak D match, TRBD1 (5 bases). V lost 7 bases to trimming and J lost 5 bases, with 9 bases between them. From germline, CDR1 is LNHNV and CDR2 YYDKDF (reference sequence). CDR3 length equals 11 residues. The CDR3 here is CATTRGDEQYF. The CDR3 DNA reads TGTGCCACCACAAGGGGCGACGAGCAGTACTTC.

This sequence joins TRBV27 and TRBJ2-1, with D perhaps TRBD2 (5 bases). The ends were cut back, 9 bases at V and 0 bases at J, with 12 bases in the middle. The CDR3 is 14 amino acids. Germline loops: CDR1 MNHEY, CDR2 SMNVEV (reference sequence). CDR3 region: CASQTGSSYNEQFF. The DNA of the CDR3 is TGTGCCAGTCAGACTGGGAGCTCCTACAATGAGCAGTTCTTC.

CDR3: CSAQDRATGAFF. The DNA of the CDR3 is TGCAGTGCCCAGGACAGGGCAACTGGGGCTTTCTTT. V and J are TRBV20-1 and TRBJ1-1; 8 bases are a match to TRBD1. The CDR3 has 12 residues. V shed 6 bases and J 11 bases; nucleotides not matched to a gene: 11. Germline V gives CDR1 DFQATT, CDR2 SNEGSKA (reference sequence).

V and J are TRBV29-1 and TRBJ2-5; 12 bases fit TRBD2. J was trimmed by 5 bases and V by 6 bases; bases with no gene match: 7. CDR1 and CDR2 (germline): SQVTM, ANQGSEA. The CDR3 runs to 14 residues. The CDR3 DNA reads as TGCAGCGTAGCGACTAGCGGGAGAGGGGAGACCCAGTACTTC. Encoded protein: CSVATSGRGETQYF.

This clonotype was seen only a few times. The gene calls are TRBV20-1 and TRBJ2-3; D is unclear. The CDR3 sequence is 15 residues long. Germline lookup yields CDR1 DFQATT and CDR2 SNEGSKA (reference sequence). V lost 2 bases to trimming and J lost 3 bases, with 15 bases between them. The CDR3 region is CSARSSSAATDTQYF. CDR3 in DNA: TGCAGTGCTAGAAGTTCATCCGCGGCAACAGATACGCAGTATTTT.

This clonotype was counted only a few times. The rearrangement joins TRBV11-2 to TRBJ1-2, with D unclear. The CDR3 runs to 18 residues. Germline V lookup: CDR1 SGHAT, CDR2 FQNNGV. The V gene lost 0 bases and the J gene lost 0 bases, with 17 bases spanning the gap. The CDR3 region has the DNA TGTGCCAGCAGCTTAGATAACCTAATAACCGGGACTAACTATGGCTACACCTTC. Translating it yields CASSLDNLITGTNYGYTF.

This clonotype was seen a handful of times. The CDR3 region is CSVYLAGGVDTQYF. CDR3 bases: TGCAGCGTTTACTTAGCGGGAGGGGTGGATACGCAGTATTTT. The V and J genes are TRBV29-1 and TRBJ2-3; 11 nucleotides align to TRBD2. Germline lookup yields CDR1 SQVTM and CDR2 ANQGSEA. This CDR3 has 14 residues. After removal of 5 bases from V and 6 bases from J, the junction contained 7 bases not matched to a gene.

This chain uses TRBV20-1 with TRBJ2-1; D is possibly TRBD1 (5 bases). Germline values: CDR1 DFQATT, CDR2 SNEGSKA (reference sequence). V lost 6 bases to trimming and J lost 3 bases, with 12 bases between them. This CDR3 is built from 13 residues. The CDR3 nucleotides are TGCAGTGCCTCACCCAGGGTCTACAATGAGCAGTTCTTC. This translates into CSASPRVYNEQFF.

This chain joins TRBV25-1 and TRBJ2-1, with 14 nucleotides matching TRBD2. The CDR3 contains 15 residues. After removal of 3 bases from V and 6 bases from J, the junction contained 1 base not matched to a gene. Per germline, CDR1 MGHDK and CDR2 SYGVNS. The DNA for the CDR3 is TGTGCCAGCAGTGACGGACTAGCGGGAGGCAATGAGCAGTTCTTC. Its protein is CASSDGLAGGNEQFF. Supplemented by reference TRBV25-1 and TRBJ2-1, the full variable domain reads EADIYQTPRYLVIGTGKKITLECSQTMGHDKMYWYQQDPGMELHLIHYSYGVNSTEKGDLSSESTVSRIRTEHFPLTLESARPSHTSQYLCASSDGLAGGNEQFFGPGTRLTVL.

A few counts support this clonotype. The rearrangement joins TRBV19 to TRBJ2-1, with 10 positions matching TRBD2. The CDR3 covers 14 residues. The junction had 9 bases not matched to a gene; V was cut back by 9 bases and J by 7 bases. Germline-derived CDR1 and CDR2 are LNHDA and SQIVND (reference sequence). The CDR3 DNA reads as TGTGCCAGCAATCGACTAGCGGGTGTGAATGAGCAGTTCTTC. Encoded protein: CASNRLAGVNEQFF.

The rearrangement links TRBV7-9 to TRBJ1-1; D not certain. The CDR3 runs 16 residues. The V end lost 1 base, the J end lost 3 bases, and 15 bases lay between the germline ends. Germline V gene data show CDR1 as SEHNR and CDR2 as FQNEAQ (reference sequence). The CDR3 nucleotides read TGTGCCAGCAGCTTAGTGAGGTACAGCGCATACACTGAAGCTTTCTTT. This gives the protein CASSLVRYSAYTEAFF.

There are many counts of this clonotype. The CDR3 is CASSPRQGWVTDTQYF. The CDR3 DNA follows: TGTGCCAGCAGCCCACGACAGGGGTGGGTGACAGATACGCAGTATTTT. This sequence joins TRBV9 and TRBJ2-3, with TRBD1 matching over 8 bases. This CDR3 is 16 amino acids long. The germline V gene has CDR1 SGDLS and CDR2 YYNGEE. Trimming took 4 bases from V and 3 from J; bases not matched to a gene: 10.

J is TRBJ2-2 and V is TRBV12-5, with TRBD2 identical over 12 bases. The V gene's germline CDR1 is LGHNT and CDR2 FRNRAP. The length of the CDR3 is 18 residues. This chain's CDR3 is CAMSKRTAGTSGTGELFF. DNA for the CDR3: TGTGCCATGAGCAAAAGGACAGCCGGGACTAGCGGGACCGGGGAGCTGTTTTTT.

This clonotype was picked up a small number of times. The chain uses TRBV28 and TRBJ2-2, with TRBD2 matching 15 bases. The CDR3 is 18 residues long. The germline V gene has CDR1 MDHEN and CDR2 SYDVKM. V shed 5 bases, J shed 4 bases, and the junction held 8 bases outside the gene matches. The DNA for the CDR3 is TGTGCCAGCAGTCGCGGACTAGCGGGAGGGCCATTCACCGGGGAGCTGTTTTTT. Its translation is CASSRGLAGGPFTGELFF.

This clonotype was picked up a small number of times. The J gene is TRBJ2-1, the V gene TRBV5-1; D may be TRBD2 (5 bases). Looked up from germline, CDR1 is SGHRS and CDR2 is YFSETQ. The CDR3 runs 12 residues. V gave up 2 bases and J gave up 9 bases, with 9 bases separating them. The CDR3 protein is CASSLSGIEQFF. The CDR3 DNA is TGCGCCAGCAGCTTATCCGGGATTGAGCAGTTCTTC. The whole variable domain, filled in from reference TRBV5-1 and TRBJ2-1, reads KAGVTQTPRYLIKTRGQQVTLSCSPISGHRSVSWYQQTPGQGLQFLFEYFSETQRNKGNFPGRFSGRQFSNSRSEMNVSTLELGDSALYLCASSLSGIEQFFGPGTRLTVL.

This clonotype was counted ten times or more. This rearrangement joins TRBV4-1 to TRBJ2-1, with TRBD2 matching over 12 bases. Germline lookup yields CDR1 MGHRA and CDR2 YSYEKL. CDR3 length: 16 residues. With 1 base clipped from V and 8 bases from J, the junction kept 6 bases outside the gene matches. This chain's CDR3 is CASSQALAGGSHEQFF. The CDR3 DNA is TGCGCCAGCAGCCAAGCCCTAGCGGGAGGGAGCCATGAGCAGTTCTTC.

The genes are TRBV28 and TRBJ2-3; D uncertain. CDR3 length equals 11 residues. V was trimmed by 10 bases and J by 1 base, leaving 6 bases between them. Germline V lookup: CDR1 MDHEN, CDR2 SYDVKM. As DNA, the CDR3 is TGTGCCACCGACCGCACAGATACGCAGTATTTT. Translation gives CATDRTDTQYF.

V usage is TRBV19 and J usage is TRBJ2-5; TRBD2 matches 7 bases. This CDR3 is 15 amino acids long. From germline, CDR1 is LNHDA and CDR2 SQIVND (reference sequence). V shed 3 bases and J 1 base; nucleotides not matched to a gene: 5. CDR3 sequence: CASSISGDLQETQYF. The CDR3 DNA is TGTGCCAGTAGTATCAGCGGGGACCTCCAAGAGACCCAGTACTTC.

The chain links TRBV20-1 to TRBJ2-7; D is ambiguous. CDR1 is DFQATT and CDR2 is SNEGSKA in the germline V gene (reference sequence). This CDR3 region has 13 residues. Trimming shortened V by 3 bases and J by 1 base, and 10 bases separated the two germline ends. The CDR3 DNA follows: TGCAGTGCTAGGTTGCTAGGATCCTACGAGCAGTACTTC. Protein product: CSARLLGSYEQYF.

This clonotype was detected a few times. V is TRBV9 and J is TRBJ2-2; a weak D match, TRBD2 (6 bases). Germline CDR1 and CDR2: SGDLS and YYNGEE. The CDR3 is 14 amino acids. V lost 2 bases, J lost 6 bases, and 11 bases lay in between. The CDR3 DNA sequence: TGTGCCAGCAGCGTTCCGTGGGACTCCGGGGAGCTGTTTTTT. Translating gives CASSVPWDSGELFF.

This clonotype was observed a few times. The chain is built from TRBV20-1 and TRBJ2-7; D perhaps matches TRBD1 (6 bases). V lost 6 bases to trimming and J lost 2 bases, with 11 bases between them. Germline V gene lookup returns CDR1 DFQATT and CDR2 SNEGSKA (reference sequence). This CDR3 spans 12 amino acids. The CDR3: CSATGNAYEQYF. DNA of the CDR3: TGCAGTGCAACAGGGAATGCCTACGAGCAGTACTTC.

This clonotype appeared many times. The rearrangement joins TRBV18 to TRBJ2-1; TRBD2 aligns across 7 bases. Germline assignment: CDR1 KGHSH and CDR2 LQKENI. The CDR3 is 16 amino acids. Trimming at V came to 0 bases and at J to 4 bases, leaving 6 bases not matched to a gene. The CDR3 is CASSPPAGRTYNEQFF. In DNA form, the CDR3 reads TGTGCCAGCTCACCACCGGCCGGGAGGACTTACAATGAGCAGTTCTTC.

In its sample, this clonotype was seen a few times. The V gene is TRBV6-1, the J gene TRBJ1-2; maybe TRBD1 (6 bases). Germline CDR1 and CDR2: MNHNS and SASEGT. This CDR3 has 15 residues. V lost 0 bases and J lost 4, with 12 bases in between. DNA for the CDR3: TGTGCCAGCAGTGAAGCGCCAGGGGCAGTCTATGGCTACACCTTC. Translated: CASSEAPGAVYGYTF.

This clonotype turned up a few times. This chain joins TRBV5-1 and TRBJ2-5; 15 nucleotides align to TRBD2. J gave up 3 bases and V 5 bases, and 8 bases lay outside the gene matches. The CDR3 spans 17 residues. CDR1 and CDR2 (germline): SGHRS, YFSETQ. CDR3: CASSRGLAGGGEETQYF. DNA of the CDR3: TGCGCCAGCAGTCGGGGACTAGCGGGAGGCGGAGAAGAGACCCAGTACTTC.

The V call is TRBV4-3, the J call TRBJ2-7; 8 bases are a match to TRBD2. The CDR3 runs 15 residues. Germline V gives CDR1 LGHNA, CDR2 YSLEER. Germline trimming cut 0 bases from V and 2 bases from J; bases unmatched to any gene: 3. The CDR3 reads CASSQEAGVPYEQYF. The CDR3 nucleotides read TGCGCCAGCAGCCAAGAAGCGGGAGTGCCCTACGAGCAGTACTTC.